The present entry profiles one TCR beta chain with its context. Antigen: not known. Trimming took off 3 bases at V and 4 bases at J, with 15 bases between the two ends. This CDR3 region has 14 residues. Germline V CDR1 and CDR2: DFQATT, SNEGSKA (reference sequence). Surgery cases with the highest brain T cell transcript signatures were chosen for sequencing. Before surgery, patients took at least one anti-epileptic drug. The record originates from a study of brain T cells in children with intractable seizures. The method was immunoSEQ multiplex PCR; TCRdb's version includes in-frame clones alone and lacks a portion of them. Of 80,000 or so clones in the sample, about 90% are singletons; the top ten hold roughly 25%. Findings and limits, study-wide: Clones missing pre-surgery may reflect undersampling of that blood sample.

This receptor was identified in a girl aged 2 to 9 with Rasmussen encephalitis and intractable seizures. V is TRBV20-1 and J is TRBJ1-2; unclear D gene. Sequenced here: peripheral blood, sampled at surgery. CDR3 loop: CSASPRQNGYGYTF. The CDR3 nucleotides are TGCAGTGCTAGTCCACGACAAAACGGCTATGGCTACACCTTC.